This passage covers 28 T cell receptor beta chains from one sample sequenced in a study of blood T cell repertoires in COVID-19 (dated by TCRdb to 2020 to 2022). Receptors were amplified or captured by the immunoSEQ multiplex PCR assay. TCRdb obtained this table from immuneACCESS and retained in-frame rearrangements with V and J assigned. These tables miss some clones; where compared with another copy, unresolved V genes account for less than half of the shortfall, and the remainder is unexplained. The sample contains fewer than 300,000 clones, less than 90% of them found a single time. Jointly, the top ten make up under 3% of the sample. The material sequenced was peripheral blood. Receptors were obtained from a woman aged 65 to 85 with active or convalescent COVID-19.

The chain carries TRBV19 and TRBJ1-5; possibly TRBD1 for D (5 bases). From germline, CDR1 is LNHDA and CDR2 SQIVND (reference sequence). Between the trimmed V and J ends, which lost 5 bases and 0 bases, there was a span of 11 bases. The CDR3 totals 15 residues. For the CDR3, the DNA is TGTGCCAGTAGTCGGGGGGGATATAGCAATCAGCCCCAGCATTTT. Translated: CASSRGGYSNQPQHF.

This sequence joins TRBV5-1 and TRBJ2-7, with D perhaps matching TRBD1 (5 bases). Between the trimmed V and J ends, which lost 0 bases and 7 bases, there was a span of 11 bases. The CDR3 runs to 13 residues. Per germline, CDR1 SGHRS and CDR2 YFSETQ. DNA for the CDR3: TGCGCCAGCAGCTTGGTTTTGGCAGGGGAGCAGTACTTC. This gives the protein CASSLVLAGEQYF.

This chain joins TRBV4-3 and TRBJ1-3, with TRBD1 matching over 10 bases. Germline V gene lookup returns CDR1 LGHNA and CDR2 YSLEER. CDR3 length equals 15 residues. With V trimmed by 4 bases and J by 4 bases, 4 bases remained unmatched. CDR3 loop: CASSPGTGEGNTIYF. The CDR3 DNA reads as TGCGCCAGCAGCCCCGGGACAGGGGAAGGAAACACCATATATTTT.

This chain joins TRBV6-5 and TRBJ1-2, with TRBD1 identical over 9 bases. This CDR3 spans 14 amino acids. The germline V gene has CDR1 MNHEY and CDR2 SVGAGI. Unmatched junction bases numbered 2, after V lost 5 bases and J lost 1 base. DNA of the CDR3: TGTGCCAGCAGTCCGGACAGGGGTAACTATGGCTACACCTTC. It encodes CASSPDRGNYGYTF.

CDR3 protein: CASSQDWSGTAGTDTQYF. The CDR3 DNA is TGTGCCAGCAGCCAAGACTGGAGCGGGACCGCGGGAACAGATACGCAGTATTTT. The V call is TRBV3-1 (or the pseudogene TRBV3-2), the J call TRBJ2-3; TRBD2 agrees at 7 bases. Germline CDR1 and CDR2: LGHDT and YNNKEL (reference sequence). The V gene end was trimmed by 0 bases and the J gene end by 3 bases; junction bases not matched to a gene: 12. This CDR3 is built from 18 residues.

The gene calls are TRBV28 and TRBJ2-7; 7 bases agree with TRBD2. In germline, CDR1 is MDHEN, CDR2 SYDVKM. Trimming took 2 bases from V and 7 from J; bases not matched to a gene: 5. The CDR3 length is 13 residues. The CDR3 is CASSLGSGGEQYF. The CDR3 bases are TGTGCCAGCAGTTTAGGTTCGGGGGGTGAGCAGTACTTC.

Written as DNA, the CDR3 is TGTGCCAGCAGCTTAGGAGCACTTACAGGGGGAAGGTGGTTTGATTCACCCCTCCACTTT. Its translation is CASSLGALTGGRWFDSPLHF. This chain joins TRBV7-8 and TRBJ1-6, with 8 bases identical to TRBD1. This CDR3 has 20 residues. Germline CDR1 reads SGHVS; CDR2 reads FQNEAQ. The V segment lost 1 base and the J segment 8 bases; nucleotides outside the gene matches: 19.

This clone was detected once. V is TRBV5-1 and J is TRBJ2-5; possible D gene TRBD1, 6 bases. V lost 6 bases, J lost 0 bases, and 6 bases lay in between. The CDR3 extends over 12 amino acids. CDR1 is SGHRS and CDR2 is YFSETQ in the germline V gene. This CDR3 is CASKGDQETQYF. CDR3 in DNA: TGCGCCAGCAAGGGGGACCAAGAGACCCAGTACTTC.

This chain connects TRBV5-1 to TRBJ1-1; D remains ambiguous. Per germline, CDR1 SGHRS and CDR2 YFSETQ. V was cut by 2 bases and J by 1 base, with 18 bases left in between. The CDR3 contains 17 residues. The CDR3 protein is CASSFGPKTEGNTEAFF. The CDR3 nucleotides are TGCGCCAGCAGCTTCGGACCTAAAACCGAGGGGAACACTGAAGCTTTCTTT.

This CDR3 reads CASSQDRGRVWNEQFF. CDR3 nucleotide sequence: TGTGCCAGCAGCCAAGATAGGGGCAGGGTGTGGAATGAGCAGTTCTTC. This rearrangement joins TRBV3-1 (or the pseudogene TRBV3-2) to TRBJ2-1; D is possibly TRBD1 (5 bases). This CDR3 contains 16 residues. CDR1 and CDR2 (germline): LGHDT, YNNKEL (reference sequence). The V and J ends lost 0 bases and 7 bases respectively, with 16 bases between them.

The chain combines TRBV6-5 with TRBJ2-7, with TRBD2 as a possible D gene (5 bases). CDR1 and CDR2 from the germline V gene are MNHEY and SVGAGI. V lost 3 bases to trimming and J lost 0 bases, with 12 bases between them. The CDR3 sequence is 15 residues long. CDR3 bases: TGTGCCAGCAGTTATAGCGAGAGCACCTCCTACGAGCAGTACTTC. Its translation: CASSYSESTSYEQYF.

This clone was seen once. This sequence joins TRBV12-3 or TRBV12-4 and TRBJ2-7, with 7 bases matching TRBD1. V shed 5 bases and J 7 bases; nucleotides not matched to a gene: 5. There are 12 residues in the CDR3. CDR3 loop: CASSRQGREQYF. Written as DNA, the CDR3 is TGTGCCAGCAGTCGACAGGGAAGAGAGCAGTACTTC.

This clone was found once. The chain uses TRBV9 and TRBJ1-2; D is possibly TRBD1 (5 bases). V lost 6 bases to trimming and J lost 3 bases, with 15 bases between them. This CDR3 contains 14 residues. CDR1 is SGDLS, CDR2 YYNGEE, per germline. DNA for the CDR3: TGTGCCAGCACCCTATCGGGGGTGGACTATGGCTACACCTTC. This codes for CASTLSGVDYGYTF.

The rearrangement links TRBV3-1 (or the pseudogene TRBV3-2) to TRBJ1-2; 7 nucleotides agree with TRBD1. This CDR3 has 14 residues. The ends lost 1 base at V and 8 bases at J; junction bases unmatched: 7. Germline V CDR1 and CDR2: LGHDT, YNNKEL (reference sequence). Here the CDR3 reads CASSQVTGAGGYTF. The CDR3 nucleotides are TGTGCCAGCAGCCAAGTTACAGGGGCAGGAGGCTACACCTTC.

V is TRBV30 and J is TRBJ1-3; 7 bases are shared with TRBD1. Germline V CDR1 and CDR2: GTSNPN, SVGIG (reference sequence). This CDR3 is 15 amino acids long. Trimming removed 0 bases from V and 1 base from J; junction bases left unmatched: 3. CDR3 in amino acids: CAWSVGQASGNTIYF. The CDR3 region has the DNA TGTGCCTGGAGTGTTGGACAGGCATCTGGAAACACCATATATTTT.

The CDR3 loop reads CARGTGAPYEQYF. The CDR3, as DNA: TGTGCCAGAGGGACTGGGGCACCCTACGAGCAGTACTTC. This chain connects TRBV19 to TRBJ2-7; D possibly corresponds to TRBD2 (6 bases). Trimming cost V 9 bases and J 2 bases, with 14 bases left between them. CDR3 size: 13 residues. Germline CDR1 and CDR2: LNHDA and SQIVND (reference sequence).

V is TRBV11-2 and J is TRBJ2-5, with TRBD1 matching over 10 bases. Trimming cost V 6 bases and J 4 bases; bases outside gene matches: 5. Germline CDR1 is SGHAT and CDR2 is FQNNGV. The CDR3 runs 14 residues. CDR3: CASSDRGQGETQYF. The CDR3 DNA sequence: TGTGCCAGCAGTGACAGGGGGCAAGGAGAGACCCAGTACTTC.

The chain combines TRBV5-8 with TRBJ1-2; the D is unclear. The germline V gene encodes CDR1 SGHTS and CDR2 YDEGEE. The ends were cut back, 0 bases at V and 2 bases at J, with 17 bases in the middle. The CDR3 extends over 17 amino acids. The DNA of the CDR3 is TGTGCCAGCAGCTTGGGGGTTTCTCCGGGGAACAACTATGGCTACACCTTC. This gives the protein CASSLGVSPGNNYGYTF. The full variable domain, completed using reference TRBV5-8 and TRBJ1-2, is EAGVTQSPTHLIKTRGQQATLRCSPISGHTSVYWYQQALGLGLQFLLWYDEGEERNRGNFPPRFSGRQFPNYSSELNVNALELEDSALYLCASSLGVSPGNNYGYTFGSGTRLTVV.

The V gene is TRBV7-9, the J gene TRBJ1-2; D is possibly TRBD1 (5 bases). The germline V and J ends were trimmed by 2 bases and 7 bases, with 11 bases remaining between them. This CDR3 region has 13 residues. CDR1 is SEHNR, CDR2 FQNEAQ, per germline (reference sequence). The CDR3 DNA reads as TGTGCCAGCAGCTTACAGGTCCAGGGTGGCTACACCTTC. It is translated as CASSLQVQGGYTF.

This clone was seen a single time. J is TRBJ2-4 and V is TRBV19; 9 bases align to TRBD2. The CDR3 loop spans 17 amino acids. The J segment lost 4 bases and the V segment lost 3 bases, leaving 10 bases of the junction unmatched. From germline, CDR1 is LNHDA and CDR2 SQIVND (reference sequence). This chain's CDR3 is CASSIRLAGLGKNIQYF. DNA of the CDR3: TGTGCCAGTAGTATTCGGCTAGCGGGGTTGGGGAAAAACATTCAGTACTTC.

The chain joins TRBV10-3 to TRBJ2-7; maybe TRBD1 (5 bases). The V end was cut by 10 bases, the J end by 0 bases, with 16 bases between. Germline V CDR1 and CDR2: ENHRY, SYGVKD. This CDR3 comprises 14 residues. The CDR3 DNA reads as TGTGCCACGACGGCAGGGCAGAGCTCCTACGAGCAGTACTTC. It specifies CATTAGQSSYEQYF.

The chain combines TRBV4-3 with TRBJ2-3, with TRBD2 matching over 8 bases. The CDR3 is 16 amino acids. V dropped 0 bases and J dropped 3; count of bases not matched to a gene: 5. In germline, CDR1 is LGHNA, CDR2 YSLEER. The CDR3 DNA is TGCGCCAGCAGCCAAGAGAGAGCGGGGGTGACAGATACGCAGTATTTT. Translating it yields CASSQERAGVTDTQYF.

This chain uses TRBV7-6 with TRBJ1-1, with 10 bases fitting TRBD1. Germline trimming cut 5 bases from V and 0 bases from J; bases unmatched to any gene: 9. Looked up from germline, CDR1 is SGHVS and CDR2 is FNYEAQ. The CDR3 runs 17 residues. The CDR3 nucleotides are TGTGCCAGCAGCGCTCTGACAGGGGGCCTTATGAACACTGAAGCTTTCTTT. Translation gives CASSALTGGLMNTEAFF.

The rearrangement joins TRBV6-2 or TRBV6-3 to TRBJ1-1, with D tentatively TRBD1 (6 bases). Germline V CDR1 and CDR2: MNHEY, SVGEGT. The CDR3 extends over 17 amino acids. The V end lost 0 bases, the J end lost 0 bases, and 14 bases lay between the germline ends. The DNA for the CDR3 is TGTGCCAGCAGTTACTCACCGGGACACCTTATGAACACTGAAGCTTTCTTT. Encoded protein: CASSYSPGHLMNTEAFF.

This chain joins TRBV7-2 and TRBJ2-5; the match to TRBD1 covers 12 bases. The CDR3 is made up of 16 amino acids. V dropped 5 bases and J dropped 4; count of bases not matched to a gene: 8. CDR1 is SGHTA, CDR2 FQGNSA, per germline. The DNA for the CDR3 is TGTGCCAGCAGCCCCCTGGGACAGGGGGCTGTAGAGACCCAGTACTTC. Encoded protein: CASSPLGQGAVETQYF.

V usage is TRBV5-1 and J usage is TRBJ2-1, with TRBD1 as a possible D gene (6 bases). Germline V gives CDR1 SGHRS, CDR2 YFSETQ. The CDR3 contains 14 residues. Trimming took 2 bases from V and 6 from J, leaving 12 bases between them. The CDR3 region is CASSFGSGANEQFF. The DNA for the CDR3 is TGCGCCAGCAGCTTCGGCTCAGGGGCCAATGAGCAGTTCTTC.

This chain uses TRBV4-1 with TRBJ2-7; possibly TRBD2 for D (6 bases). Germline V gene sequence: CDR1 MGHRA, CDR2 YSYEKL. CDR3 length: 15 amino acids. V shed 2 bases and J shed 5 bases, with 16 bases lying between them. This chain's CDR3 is CASSQIGTRGDEQYF. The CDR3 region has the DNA TGCGCCAGCAGCCAAATCGGGACTCGCGGAGACGAGCAGTACTTC.

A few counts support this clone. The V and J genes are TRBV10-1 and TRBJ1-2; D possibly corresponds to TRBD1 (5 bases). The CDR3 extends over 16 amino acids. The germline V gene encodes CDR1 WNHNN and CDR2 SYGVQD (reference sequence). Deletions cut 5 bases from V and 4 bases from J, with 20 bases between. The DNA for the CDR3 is TGCGCCAGCAGTCGTACACCTCCGGGGGGGATCTATGGCTACACCTTC. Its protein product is CASSRTPPGGIYGYTF.